This section outlines one T cell receptor (beta chain) sequence together with its context. The authors' processing: Estimation of nucleated cell counts relied on the amplification of reference gene primers. The protocol was immunoSEQ multiplex PCR, while the TCRdb copy is restricted to in-frame clones and leaves out a portion. V, J and clone size were drawn from that table, and D and trimming were deduced from the DNA. The data contain some 200,000 clones, roughly four fifths of them seen just once; the ten biggest clones take up 12%. The data stem from a study of blood T cell repertoires in COVID-19. Everyone who took part was about 18 to 90 years old, and they came from some 23 US areas. Participants had their cohort set by participant-reported clinical history. Trimming stripped 4 bases from V and 2 bases from J, with 11 bases between. Germline CDR1 and CDR2: KGHSH and LQKENI. The CDR3 extends over 14 amino acids.

The sequence was collected from a man in his forties who had recovered from COVID-19. The rearrangement joins TRBV18 to TRBJ1-1; D possibly corresponds to TRBD1 (6 bases). The sequencing input was PBMCs or T cells enriched from blood (not recorded which). The chain's CDR3 is CASSRDTGNTEAFF. DNA for the CDR3: TGTGCCAGCTCACGGGACACCGGAAACACTGAAGCTTTCTTT.